The source of this T cell receptor (beta chain) is a study of T cell repertoires in cytomegalovirus infection. TCRdb reanalysed the reads using MiXCR and keeps one entry per CDR3 protein. The data show about 890,000 distinct CDR3 sequences, with 25% to 40% seen just once and around 15% held by the top ten. Comment on this clonotype: The antigen remains undetermined.

The CDR3 has 16 amino acids. The germline V gene encodes CDR1 PRHDT and CDR2 FYEKMQ (reference sequence). V dropped 5 bases and J dropped 0; count of bases not matched to a gene: 7. This chain links TRBV13 with TRBJ2-4; 7 bases align to TRBD1. The origin of this receptor is a human donor in good health (CMV status not recorded). Some clones in this sample may be carry-over from other donors' samples. Here the sequenced sample was cultured CD8+ T cells from PBMCs, taken from culture after CMV antigen stimulation. The CDR3 reads CASSGRQGLAKNIQYF. CDR3 DNA sequence: TGTGCCAGCAGCGGGCGACAGGGATTAGCCAAAAACATTCAGTACTTC. Together with reference TRBV13 and TRBJ2-4, the CDR3 gives the full variable domain: AAGVIQSPRHLIKEKRETATLKCYPIPRHDTVYWYQQGPGQDPQFLISFYEKMQSDKGSIPDRFSAQQFSDYHSELNMSSLELGDSALYFCASSGRQGLAKNIQYFGAGTRLSVL.